This paragraph covers one TCR beta chain sequence. The data originate from a study of control samples from healthy donors and cancer patients. The CDR3 consists of 17 residues. Trimming pared 3 bases from V and 0 bases from J, leaving 15 bases between. Per germline, CDR1 SGHRS and CDR2 YFSETQ. TCRdb's table, derived via immunoSEQ multiplex PCR, lists solely in-frame clones and lacks some. The table records some 79,000 clones, about 91% of them present only once. The genes are TRBV5-1 and TRBJ2-2, with D perhaps TRBD2 (5 bases). The source material was blood. This clonotype was obtained from a man aged 50-60 years in good health. The CDR3 DNA reads TGCGCCAGCAGCTCAACCCACGTACTAGCGAACACCGGGGAGCTGTTTTTT. This encodes CASSSTHVLANTGELFF.